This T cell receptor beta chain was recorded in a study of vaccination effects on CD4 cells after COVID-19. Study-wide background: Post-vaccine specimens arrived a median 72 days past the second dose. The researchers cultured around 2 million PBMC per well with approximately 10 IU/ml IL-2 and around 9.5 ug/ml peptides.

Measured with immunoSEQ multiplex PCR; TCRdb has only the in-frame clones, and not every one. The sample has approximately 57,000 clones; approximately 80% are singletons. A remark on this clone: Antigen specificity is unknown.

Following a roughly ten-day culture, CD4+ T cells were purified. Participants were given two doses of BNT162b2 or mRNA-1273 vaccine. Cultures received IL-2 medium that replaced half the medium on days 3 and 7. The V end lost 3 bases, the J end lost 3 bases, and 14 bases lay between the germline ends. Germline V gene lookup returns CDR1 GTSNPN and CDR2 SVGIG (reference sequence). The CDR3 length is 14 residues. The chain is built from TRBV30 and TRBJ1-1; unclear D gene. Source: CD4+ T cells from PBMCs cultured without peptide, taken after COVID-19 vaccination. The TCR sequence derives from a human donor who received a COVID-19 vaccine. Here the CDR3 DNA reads TGTGCCTGGAGGCCGGGCCCCTGGGACACTGAAGCTTTCTTT. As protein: CAWRPGPWDTEAFF. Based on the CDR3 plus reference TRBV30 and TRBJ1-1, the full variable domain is SQTIHQWPATLVQPVGSPLSLECTVEGTSNPNLYWYRQAAGRGLQLLFYSVGIGQISSEVPQNLSASRPQDRQFILSSKKLLLSDSGFYLCAWRPGPWDTEAFFGQGTRLTVV.